Listed here are 18 T cell receptor beta chains from one sample, sequenced in a study of tumor-infiltrating lymphocytes in primary liver carcinoma. A primer matching the constant region was used to make TCR beta cDNA from approximately 0.45 ug of total RNA. Slightly modified ARM-PCR served as the procedure for the TCR beta libraries. These libraries came from three rounds of nested multiplex PCR. Each of the first two PCR rounds ran approximately 11 cycles with TRBV1-TRBV30 forward and C-beta reverse primers. TCRdb recomputed calls from the multiplex PCR reads with MiXCR, one row per CDR3 protein. The sample shows around 80,000 distinct CDR3 sequences, around 70% of them seen only once. Investigators took RNA and DNA out together from 20-30 mg of unsorted bulk tissue. The source material was liver tumor tissue from sampling region 1. The subset denotes: tumor region T1, superior pole. These receptors all come from a man aged 40-55 years with primary liver carcinoma and hepatitis B virus infection.

This clonotype was counted at least ten times. V is TRBV12-3 or TRBV12-4 and J is TRBJ2-6; unclear D gene. V dropped 8 bases and J dropped 1 base, with 9 bases sitting between them. This CDR3 comprises 14 residues. CDR3 DNA: TGTGCCAGCCGAATCTCATCTGGGGCCAACGTCCTGACTTTC. This encodes CASRISSGANVLTF.

Concerning this clonotype itself: A much larger clone differs by one base, so this may be a read error. The CDR3 nucleotides are TGTGTCAGCAGTTCACAGGGGGCGTGGGAGCAGTACTTC. It encodes CVSSSQGAWEQYF. The chain employs TRBV12-3 or TRBV12-4 and TRBJ2-7; 9 bases line up with TRBD1. The CDR3 loop spans 13 amino acids.

Notes on this clonotype: An end of the junction differs from the germline gene, which may be a read error. The chain employs TRBV5-4 and TRBJ1-1, with D uncertain. Germline-derived CDR1 and CDR2 are SGHNT and YYREEE (reference sequence). The CDR3 has 13 residues. This CDR3 reads CASSSPDHTEAFF. As DNA, the CDR3 is TGCGCCAGCAGCTCCCCAGACCATACTGAAGCTTTCTTT.

The chain combines TRBV7-3 with TRBJ2-3; 8 nucleotides match TRBD2. Looked up from germline, CDR1 is SGHTA and CDR2 is FQGTGA. J lost 2 bases, V lost 2 bases, and 3 bases had no gene match. The CDR3 runs 15 residues. CDR3 loop: CASSLGGGLTDTQYF. The CDR3, as DNA: TGTGCCAGCAGCTTAGGCGGGGGGCTCACAGATACGCAGTATTTT.

This clonotype came up once. The missing conserved phenylalanine or tryptophan at the end of this CDR3 makes a read error likely. The DNA is omitted, as the CDR3 cannot be located on it reliably, and the CDR3 follows TCRdb's listing. J is TRBJ2-3 and V is TRBV11-2; TRBD2 is the table's D call and was not checked against the DNA. CDR1 and CDR2 from the germline V gene are SGHAT and FQNNGV. The CDR3 has 16 residues if both end residues are counted. This chain's CDR3 is CASGLEGLAWTDTQCC.

About this clonotype: A much larger clone differs by one base, so this may be a read error. The chain employs TRBV7-3 and TRBJ2-7; D may be TRBD2 (6 bases). The CDR3 length is 15 residues. V was shortened by 2 bases and J by 4 bases, with 15 bases between the two germline ends. CDR1 SGHTA and CDR2 FQGTGA come from the germline V gene. The CDR3 bases are TGTGCCAGCAGCTTAGGACTATCGGGAGTTTACGAGCAGTACTTC. It specifies CASSLGLSGVYEQYF.

The chain uses TRBV11-1 and TRBJ2-2; 8 positions match TRBD1. This CDR3 spans 15 amino acids. With 4 bases clipped from V and 1 base from J, the junction kept 2 bases outside the gene matches. CDR1 is SGHAT and CDR2 is FQDESV in the germline V gene (reference sequence). The CDR3 DNA is TGTGCCAGCAGCTCCGGACAGGGGAACACCGGGGAGCTGTTTTTT. Protein sequence: CASSSGQGNTGELFF.

This clonotype was found many times. The chain has TRBV6-5 and TRBJ2-7; D call uncertain. This CDR3 region has 14 residues. Germline loops: CDR1 MNHEY, CDR2 SVGAGI. V was pared by 2 bases and J by 3 bases, with 11 bases between. CDR3 protein: CASSYDAVGYEQYF. CDR3 coding DNA: TGTGCCAGCAGTTACGACGCCGTAGGCTACGAGCAGTACTTC.

As concerns this clonotype: This clone may be a read error of a much larger clone one base away. The chain combines TRBV7-9 with TRBJ1-2; no clear D gene. The V end lost 1 base, the J end lost 3 bases, and 6 bases lay between the germline ends. This CDR3 is built from 13 residues. Germline assignment: CDR1 SEHNR and CDR2 FQNEAQ (reference sequence). CDR3 sequence: CASSLVSHYGYTF. CDR3 bases: TGTGCCAGCAGCTTAGTGAGTCACTATGGCTACACCTTC.

With regard to this clonotype: The junction does not match germline at one end; this may be a read error. The genes are TRBV11-2 and TRBJ2-2, with a weak D call TRBD1 (6 bases). This CDR3 comprises 19 residues. Germline V CDR1 and CDR2: SGHAT, FQNNGV. The CDR3 DNA reads TGTGCCAGCAGTTTAGATCGAGGGGGAGTGCGCCCGAACGCCGGGGAGCTGGTTTTT. Translating gives CASSLDRGGVRPNAGELVF.

V and J are TRBV6-5 and TRBJ1-2; TRBD1 agrees at 7 bases. The trim removed 6 bases at V and 1 base at J, leaving 23 bases unmatched. The CDR3 extends over 20 amino acids. Germline CDR1 MNHEY, CDR2 SVGAGI. CDR3: CASSPGTEAFKGIINYGYTF. The CDR3 DNA sequence: TGTGCCAGCAGCCCGGGGACAGAGGCCTTTAAGGGGATTATTAACTATGGCTACACCTTC.

CDR3 in DNA: TGTGTCATCAGCTTAAAACAGGGTTTGGCGCAGTACTTC. Translating gives CVISLKQGLAQYF. This chain uses TRBV11-2 with TRBJ2-7; tentative D call: TRBD1 (6 bases). The CDR3 length is 13 residues. Germline values: CDR1 SGHAT, CDR2 FQNNGV.

This clonotype was detected a few times. The rearrangement uses TRBV11-2 and TRBJ2-7, with D perhaps TRBD1 or TRBD2 (5 bases each). The CDR3 totals 15 residues. Trimming took 1 base from V and 9 from J, leaving 19 bases between them. CDR1 and CDR2 from the germline V gene are SGHAT and FQNNGV. CDR3 loop: CASSLGGTSVRGQYF. The CDR3 DNA follows: TGTGCCAGCAGCTTAGGGGGGACCAGCGTTCGCGGGCAGTACTTC.

To note about this clonotype: A much larger clone lies one base from this, so it may be a read error. This chain uses TRBV29-1 with TRBJ1-5; D may be TRBD1 (5 bases). Germline lookup yields CDR1 SQVTM and CDR2 ANQGSEA. The CDR3 consists of 14 residues. CDR3 protein: CGVSPGTADQPQHF. CDR3 nucleotide sequence: TGCGGCGTTTCACCCGGGACGGCGGATCAGCCCCAGCATTTT.

With respect to this clonotype: A read error is possible here, since a much larger clone lies one base away. The rearrangement links TRBV25-1 to TRBJ2-2; D call uncertain. Per germline, CDR1 MGHDK and CDR2 SYGVNS. CDR3 length equals 14 residues. The V end was cut by 1 base, the J end by 6 bases, with 9 bases between. DNA of the CDR3: TGTGCCAGCAGTGAATTCTACGAGCCCGGGGAGCTGTTTTTT. It encodes CASSEFYEPGELFF.

This clonotype was counted between two and nine times. The junction departs from germline at one end; a sequencing error may be responsible. The CDR3 here is CVVISPYGYTF. In DNA, the CDR3 is TGTGTCGTAATAAGTCCCTATGGCTACACTTTC. The chain is built from TRBV11-2 and TRBJ1-2; D is ambiguous. Germline values: CDR1 SGHAT, CDR2 FQNNGV. The CDR3 runs 11 residues. The full variable domain, completed using reference TRBV11-2 and TRBJ1-2, is EAGVAQSPRYKIIEKRQSVAFWCNPISGHATLYWYQQILGQGPKLLIQFQNNGVVDDSQLPKDRFSAERLKGVDSTLKIQPAKLEDSAVYLCVVISPYGYTFGSGTRLTVV.

Remarks on this clonotype: This CDR3 is missing its conserved last phenylalanine or tryptophan, likely due to a read error. The V and J genes are TRBV10-2 and TRBJ2-6; D unresolved. CDR3 size: 14 residues. Germline loops: CDR1 WSHSY, CDR2 SAAADI. V was cut by 4 bases and J by 0 bases, with 4 bases left in between. The CDR3 DNA reads as TGCGCCAGCAGTGTGATCTCTGGGGCCAACGTCCTGACTTTA. It encodes CASSVISGANVLTL.

This clonotype has more than one count but fewer than ten. A clone one base away is much larger, so this may be a read error. This sequence joins TRBV29-1 and TRBJ1-2; 9 nucleotides match TRBD1. Germline-derived CDR1 and CDR2 are SQVTM and ANQGSEA. The CDR3 consists of 14 residues. The V gene end was trimmed by 5 bases and the J gene end by 6 bases; junction bases not matched to a gene: 10. The CDR3 nucleotides are TGCAGCGTTCTGCCGGGACAGGGCAACCATGGCTACACCTTC. Its protein product is CSVLPGQGNHGYTF.